This TCR beta chain was identified in a study of PD-L1 blockade in urothelial cancer. The wider study: It was at some point between 2013 and 2014 that patients started atezolizumab at 1,200 mg intravenously every 3 weeks. About 90% of the roughly 29 patients were males with bladder-origin urothelial cancer. T cells numbered a median of about 140,000 in the blood samples.

Templates that were synthetic TCR analogs were spiked into each PCR. Only in-frame clones appear in the TCRdb table, and some are missing; sequencing was by immunoSEQ multiplex PCR. The table has some 67,000 clones, approximately 88% seen once. The CDR3 contains 13 residues. The V segment lost 7 bases and the J segment 7 bases; nucleotides outside the gene matches: 12. The V gene's germline CDR1 is SQVTM and CDR2 ANQGSEA. This sequence was found in a man aged 60-69 years with urothelial cancer. J is TRBJ1-2 and V is TRBV29-1, with 7 nucleotides matching TRBD1. The sequencing here drew on PBMCs, taken around atezolizumab (anti-PD-L1) treatment. The CDR3 sequence is CSGGQLGRGGYTF. In DNA, the CDR3 is TGCAGCGGGGGACAGTTGGGACGGGGTGGCTACACCTTC.